A single sample gave rise to the 13 T cell receptor beta chains below, sequenced in a study of blood T cell repertoires in COVID-19. Profiled with immunoSEQ multiplex PCR; TCRdb holds only in-frame clones, not every one. The sample includes approximately 150,000 clones, around 84% of them seen just once. Sequenced material: PBMCs or T cells enriched from blood (not recorded which). The receptor source for this set is a middle-aged man who had recovered from COVID-19.

The rearrangement links TRBV30 to TRBJ1-2; D unclear. V lost 3 bases to trimming and J lost 3 bases, with 17 bases between them. The CDR3 is 15 residues long. Germline V CDR1 and CDR2: GTSNPN, SVGIG (reference sequence). Here the CDR3 reads CAWRPAGYRDYGYTF. CDR3 bases: TGTGCCTGGAGACCCGCGGGATACCGGGACTATGGCTACACCTTC.

The sample holds one count of this clone. This chain uses TRBV10-3 with TRBJ1-1; 7 positions match TRBD1. V shed 5 bases and J 6 bases; nucleotides not matched to a gene: 6. Looked up from germline, CDR1 is ENHRY and CDR2 is SYGVKD. This CDR3 contains 13 residues. As DNA, the CDR3 is TGTGCCATCAGTCCACAGGGGTCCGCTGAAGCTTTCTTT. It translates to CAISPQGSAEAFF.

The chain uses TRBV9 and TRBJ1-2, with D possibly matching TRBD1 (5 bases). This CDR3 comprises 13 residues. Germline-derived CDR1 and CDR2 are SGDLS and YYNGEE. The V gene lost 4 bases and the J gene lost 5 bases, with 12 bases spanning the gap. CDR3 coding DNA: TGTGCCAGCAGCTACTCGCAGGGTTATGGCTACACCTTC. The encoded protein is CASSYSQGYGYTF.

The rearrangement links TRBV23-1 to TRBJ2-7; 9 bases are a match to TRBD1. TRBV23-1 is recorded as an ORF, its role being uncertain. The trim removed 8 bases at V and 1 base at J, leaving 12 bases unmatched. This CDR3 has 16 amino acids. The CDR3 loop reads CASGAPRGQGSYEQYF. DNA for the CDR3: TGCGCCAGCGGAGCCCCGAGGGGACAGGGATCCTACGAGCAGTACTTC.

The V call is TRBV30, the J call TRBJ1-4; 8 nucleotides line up with TRBD1. CDR1 and CDR2 (germline): GTSNPN, SVGIG (reference sequence). The V segment lost 5 bases and the J segment 4 bases; nucleotides outside the gene matches: 3. The CDR3 length is 13 residues. The CDR3 sequence is CAWGQGFNEKLFF. The CDR3 DNA is TGTGCCTGGGGACAGGGCTTTAATGAAAAACTGTTTTTT.

The rearrangement links TRBV24-1 to TRBJ2-5; 7 nucleotides align to TRBD2. The CDR3 runs 14 residues. CDR1 is KGHDR, CDR2 SFDVKD, per germline. The V segment lost 2 bases and the J segment 4 bases; nucleotides outside the gene matches: 3. CDR3 residues: CATSDSGLLETQYF. The CDR3 coding sequence is TGTGCCACCAGTGATTCGGGACTACTAGAGACCCAGTACTTC.

The CDR3 DNA sequence: TGTGCCAGCAGTTACTCGATTCAGGACTACGAGCAGTACTTC. The encoded protein is CASSYSIQDYEQYF. The chain is built from TRBV6-5 and TRBJ2-7, with D uncertain. The CDR3 extends over 14 amino acids. Trimming removed 0 bases at V and 3 bases at J, with 9 bases between. Germline V CDR1 and CDR2: MNHEY, SVGAGI.

This chain joins TRBV7-9 and TRBJ2-7, with TRBD1 identical over 9 bases. Per the germline V gene, CDR1 is SEHNR and CDR2 is FQNEAQ (reference sequence). The CDR3 is 16 amino acids. Unmatched junction bases numbered 10, after V lost 5 bases and J lost 2 bases. The CDR3 region is CASSQQGQGSTYEQYF. In nucleotides, the CDR3 is TGTGCCAGCAGCCAACAAGGACAGGGGTCTACCTACGAGCAGTACTTC. The whole variable domain, remainder taken from reference TRBV7-9 and TRBJ2-7, is DTGVSQNPRHKITKRGQNVTFRCDPISEHNRLYWYRQTLGQGPEFLTYFQNEAQLEKSRLLSDRFSAERPKGSFSTLEIQRTEQGDSAMYLCASSQQGQGSTYEQYFGPGTRLTVT.

V usage is TRBV15 and J usage is TRBJ2-1; D is ambiguous. The V end lost 0 bases, the J end lost 7 bases, and 10 bases lay between the germline ends. The CDR3 totals 14 residues. Per germline, CDR1 LNHNV and CDR2 YYDKDF (reference sequence). CDR3 loop: CATSRDSVGNEQFF. The CDR3 DNA reads TGTGCCACCAGCAGAGATTCCGTCGGTAATGAGCAGTTCTTC. Filled out from reference TRBV15 and TRBJ2-1, the complete variable domain reads DAMVIQNPRYQVTQFGKPVTLSCSQTLNHNVMYWYQQKSSQAPKLLFHYYDKDFNNEADTPDNFQSRRPNTSFCFLDIRSPGLGDTAMYLCATSRDSVGNEQFFGPGTRLTVL.

The gene calls are TRBV10-3 and TRBJ2-7; D not resolved. The germline V and J ends were trimmed by 0 bases and 6 bases, with 12 bases remaining between them. Germline V lookup: CDR1 ENHRY, CDR2 SYGVKD. The CDR3 length is 14 residues. The CDR3, as DNA: TGTGCCATCAGTGAGTCGGCAGGTAATGGCGAGCAGTACTTC. Its protein product is CAISESAGNGEQYF.

The rearrangement links TRBV6-5 to TRBJ1-5, with D uncertain. This CDR3 region has 14 residues. Trimming shortened V by 3 bases and J by 4 bases, and 10 bases separated the two germline ends. Germline assignment: CDR1 MNHEY and CDR2 SVGAGI. In DNA form, the CDR3 reads TGTGCCAGCAGTTATAATCGAGGTAATCAGCCCCAGCATTTT. This translates into CASSYNRGNQPQHF.

The chain joins TRBV7-6 to TRBJ1-1; D unclear. CDR1 SGHVS and CDR2 FNYEAQ come from the germline V gene. CDR3 size: 12 residues. V gave up 2 bases and J gave up 7 bases, with 8 bases separating them. For the CDR3, the DNA is TGTGCCAGCAGCTTATCGGGGATTGAAGCTTTCTTT. This encodes CASSLSGIEAFF.

CDR3 in amino acids: CASSMDRPTSGNTIYF. The DNA of the CDR3 is TGTGCCAGTAGTATGGACAGGCCTACATCTGGAAACACCATATATTTT. The chain couples TRBV19 to TRBJ1-3; 7 bases are a match to TRBD1. Trimming at V came to 3 bases and at J to 1 base, leaving 6 bases not matched to a gene. This CDR3 is built from 16 residues. In germline, CDR1 is LNHDA, CDR2 SQIVND (reference sequence).